Described below is a single T cell receptor (beta chain) sequence and its context. The same CDR3 is also encoded by other DNA sequences in this sample. From germline, CDR1 is SGHRS and CDR2 YFSETQ. J lost 1 base, V lost 0 bases, and 2 bases had no gene match. The CDR3 extends over 15 amino acids. The sample originates from a study of cytomegalovirus exposure and HLA in healthy donors. Researchers ran the PCR with 60 Vbeta and 13 Jbeta primers. Sequencing used immunoSEQ multiplex PCR; TCRdb keeps in-frame clones, though not all of them. Of about 140,000 clones listed, 79% are singletons. The chain recombines TRBV5-1 with TRBJ2-3, with TRBD1 matching 7 bases. Sequencing was carried out using PBMCs. This sequence originates from a female donor in good health and CMV-seronegative. The CDR3 region has the DNA TGCGCCAGCAGCTTGGGGCAGGGGGGCACAGATACGCAGTATTTT. This sequence encodes CASSLGQGGTDTQYF.